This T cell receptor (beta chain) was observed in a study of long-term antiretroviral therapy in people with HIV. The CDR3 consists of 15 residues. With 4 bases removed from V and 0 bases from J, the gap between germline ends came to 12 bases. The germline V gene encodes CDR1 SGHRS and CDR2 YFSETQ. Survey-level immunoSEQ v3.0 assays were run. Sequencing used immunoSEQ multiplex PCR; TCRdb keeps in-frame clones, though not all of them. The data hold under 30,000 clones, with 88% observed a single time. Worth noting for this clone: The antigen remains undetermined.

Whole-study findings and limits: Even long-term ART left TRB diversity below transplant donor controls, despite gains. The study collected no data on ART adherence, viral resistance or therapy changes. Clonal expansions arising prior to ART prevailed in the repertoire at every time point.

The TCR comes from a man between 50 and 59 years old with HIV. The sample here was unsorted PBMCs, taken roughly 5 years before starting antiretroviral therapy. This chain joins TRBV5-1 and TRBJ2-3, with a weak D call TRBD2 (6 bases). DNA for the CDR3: TGCGCCAGCAGCCCTGGCGGGGCTAGCACAGATACGCAGTATTTT. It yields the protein CASSPGGASTDTQYF.